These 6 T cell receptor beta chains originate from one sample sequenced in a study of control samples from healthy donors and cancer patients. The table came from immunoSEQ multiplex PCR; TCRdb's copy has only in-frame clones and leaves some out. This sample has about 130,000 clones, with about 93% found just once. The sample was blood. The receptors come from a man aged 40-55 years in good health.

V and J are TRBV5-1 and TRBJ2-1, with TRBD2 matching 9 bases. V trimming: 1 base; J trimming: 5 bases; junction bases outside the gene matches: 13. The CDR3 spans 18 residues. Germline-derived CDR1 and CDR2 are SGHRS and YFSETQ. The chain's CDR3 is CASSLLGFGAGGDNEQFF. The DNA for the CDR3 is TGCGCCAGCAGCTTGCTAGGTTTTGGAGCGGGGGGCGACAATGAGCAGTTCTTC.

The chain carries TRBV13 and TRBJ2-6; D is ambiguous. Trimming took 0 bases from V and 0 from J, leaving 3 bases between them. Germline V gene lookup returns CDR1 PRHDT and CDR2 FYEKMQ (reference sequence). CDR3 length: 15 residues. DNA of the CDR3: TGTGCCAGCAGCTTAGGCGGCTCTGGGGCCAACGTCCTGACTTTC. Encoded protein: CASSLGGSGANVLTF. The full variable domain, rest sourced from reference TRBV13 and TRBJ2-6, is AAGVIQSPRHLIKEKRETATLKCYPIPRHDTVYWYQQGPGQDPQFLISFYEKMQSDKGSIPDRFSAQQFSDYHSELNMSSLELGDSALYFCASSLGGSGANVLTFGAGSRLTVL.

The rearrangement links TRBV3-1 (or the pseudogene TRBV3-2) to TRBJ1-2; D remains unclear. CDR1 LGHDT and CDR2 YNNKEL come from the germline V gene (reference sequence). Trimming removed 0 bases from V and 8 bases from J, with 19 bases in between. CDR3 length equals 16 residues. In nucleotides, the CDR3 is TGTGCCAGCAGCCAAGACTTGAGGACTCCTAGAGCGGGCTACACCTTC. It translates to CASSQDLRTPRAGYTF.

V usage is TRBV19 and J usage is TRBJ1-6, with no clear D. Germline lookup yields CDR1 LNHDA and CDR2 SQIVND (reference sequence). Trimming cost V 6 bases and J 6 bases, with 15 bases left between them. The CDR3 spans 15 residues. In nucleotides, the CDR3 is TGTGCCAGTAGGTCGCCTGGCGGAGGTAATTCACCCCTCCACTTT. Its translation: CASRSPGGGNSPLHF.

CDR3 nucleotides: TGTGCCAGCAGCTTTGACAAAGCCTATGGCTACACCTTC. It codes for CASSFDKAYGYTF. The V call is TRBV3-1 (or the pseudogene TRBV3-2), the J call TRBJ1-2; D unclear. The CDR3 is 13 residues long. Germline loops: CDR1 LGHDT, CDR2 YNNKEL (reference sequence). V shed 5 bases and J shed 4 bases, with 11 bases lying between them.

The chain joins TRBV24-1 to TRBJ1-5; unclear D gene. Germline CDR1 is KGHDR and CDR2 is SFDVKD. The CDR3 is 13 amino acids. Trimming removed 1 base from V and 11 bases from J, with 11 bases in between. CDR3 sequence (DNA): TGTGCCACCAGTGATTTCTACTTGGCCTCCCAGCATTTT. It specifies CATSDFYLASQHF.